This T cell receptor beta chain was sequenced during a study of T cells in Graves' hyperthyroidism and ophthalmopathy. Regions amplified from RNA transcripts were the TCR beta CDR3 regions. A first-round RT-PCR of the TCR CDR3 used the HTBI primer set. TCRdb analysed the multiplex PCR reads with MiXCR anew, one entry per CDR3 protein. The data show fewer than 350,000 distinct CDR3 sequences, roughly 15% seen once. Trimming stripped 1 base from V and 3 bases from J, with 6 bases between. This CDR3 spans 13 amino acids. Study results and limitations: Most expanded thyroid clonotypes above 0.001 recurred in blood.

On this clonotype itself: Its matching antigen is unknown.

Sample: blood. The origin of this receptor is a middle-aged woman with Graves' hyperthyroidism. This chain connects TRBV12-3 or TRBV12-4 to TRBJ2-5; possibly TRBD2 for D (5 bases). The CDR3, as DNA: TGTGCCAGCAGTTTAGGGAGGAAAGAGACCCAGTACTTC. Protein sequence: CASSLGRKETQYF.